This is a list of T cell receptor beta chains from one sample in a study of blood T cell repertoires in COVID-19. Clones were sequenced by immunoSEQ multiplex PCR, and TCRdb holds only the in-frame ones, with some missing. Of over 85,000 clones listed, 85% are singletons. Sequenced material: peripheral blood. The receptors derive from a man older than 75 with acute or convalescent COVID-19. Both conserved end residues are part of each CDR3. D genes are given only for firm matches. The size entry is marked missing in some rows and otherwise reads once, few, many or a size class.

CDR3 DNA: TGTGCCAGCAGCCAAGACAGGCCCAGCTCCTACGAGCAGTACTTC
CDR3 protein: CASSQDRPSSYEQYF
J gene: TRBJ2-7
clone size: .
V gene: TRBV2
CDR3 length: 15
D gene: .

CDR3 DNA: TGTGCTAGTGGTTTATACGAGACAGGTTTAGGGGAGCAGTTCTTC
CDR3 protein: CASGLYETGLGEQFF
J gene: TRBJ2-1
clone size: .
V gene: TRBV12-5
CDR3 length: 15
D gene: .

CDR3 DNA: TGTGCCAGCAGCTTAGGCAGGTTGAACACTGAAGCTTTCTTT
CDR3 protein: CASSLGRLNTEAFF
J gene: TRBJ1-1
clone size: once
V gene: TRBV7-2
CDR3 length: 14
D gene: .

CDR3 DNA: TGTGCCAACAGCGTAGGATCTAGCGGGAGTCACGAGCAGTACTTC
CDR3 protein: CANSVGSSGSHEQYF
J gene: TRBJ2-7
clone size: .
V gene: TRBV9
CDR3 length: 15
D gene: TRBD2

CDR3 DNA: TGCAGCGTTGAATCCAGGGTACATGGCTACACCTTC
CDR3 protein: CSVESRVHGYTF
J gene: TRBJ1-2
clone size: .
V gene: TRBV29-1
CDR3 length: 12
D gene: .

CDR3 DNA: TGCGCCAGCAGTTTGACGGCGTGGGACAACGAAAAACTGTTTTTT
CDR3 protein: CASSLTAWDNEKLFF
J gene: TRBJ1-4
clone size: .
V gene: TRBV5-1
CDR3 length: 15
D gene: .

CDR3 DNA: TGTGCCAGCAGTCCTTCAGATGAAAACATTCAGTACTTC
CDR3 protein: CASSPSDENIQYF
J gene: TRBJ2-4
clone size: .
V gene: TRBV5-6
CDR3 length: 13
D gene: .

CDR3 DNA: TGTGCCACCAGTGATTTCAGCGGGGGGCGGCGAAATGAGCAGTTCTTC
CDR3 protein: CATSDFSGGRRNEQFF
J gene: TRBJ2-1
clone size: .
V gene: TRBV24-1
CDR3 length: 16
D gene: TRBD2

CDR3 DNA: TGTGCCAGCAGCTTGGAAACGACAGGCGCAGAGACCCAGTACTTC
CDR3 protein: CASSLETTGAETQYF
J gene: TRBJ2-5
clone size: .
V gene: TRBV5-4
CDR3 length: 15
D gene: .

CDR3 DNA: TGTGCCAGCGGCAGGGCCGAGCAGTACTTC
CDR3 protein: CASGRAEQYF
J gene: TRBJ2-7
clone size: .
V gene: TRBV27
CDR3 length: 10
D gene: .

CDR3 DNA: TGTGCCAGCACCACCGAGGGACAGATCTACGAGCAGTACTTC
CDR3 protein: CASTTEGQIYEQYF
J gene: TRBJ2-7
clone size: many
V gene: TRBV3-1/TRBV3-2
CDR3 length: 14
D gene: TRBD1

CDR3 DNA: TGTGCCATCAGTGAGCCGGGCCAGGGGGAAAAACTGTTTTTT
CDR3 protein: CAISEPGQGEKLFF
J gene: TRBJ1-4
clone size: once
V gene: TRBV10-3
CDR3 length: 14
D gene: .

CDR3 DNA: TGTGCCAGCAGCTTAATAGCAAATGAAAAACTGTTTTTT
CDR3 protein: CASSLIANEKLFF
J gene: TRBJ1-4
clone size: once
V gene: TRBV7-3
CDR3 length: 13
D gene: .

CDR3 DNA: TGTGCCAGCAGCCTAGGGCAGGGGGCTCGGGGCTACACCTTC
CDR3 protein: CASSLGQGARGYTF
J gene: TRBJ1-2
clone size: .
V gene: TRBV7-2
CDR3 length: 14
D gene: TRBD1

CDR3 DNA: TGTGCCAGCAGTCCCCCGACAGCCACCTACGAGCAGTACTTC
CDR3 protein: CASSPPTATYEQYF
J gene: TRBJ2-7
clone size: many
V gene: TRBV6-6
CDR3 length: 14
D gene: .

CDR3 DNA: TGTGCCAGCAGTTACTCTGGGGGCCTCAAAAACATTCAGTACTTC
CDR3 protein: CASSYSGGLKNIQYF
J gene: TRBJ2-4
clone size: .
V gene: TRBV6-5
CDR3 length: 15
D gene: .

CDR3 DNA: TGTGCCTGGAGTGGGGGTAGACTAAACTATGGCTACACCTTC
CDR3 protein: CAWSGGRLNYGYTF
J gene: TRBJ1-2
clone size: .
V gene: TRBV30
CDR3 length: 14
D gene: .

CDR3 DNA: TGCGCCAGCAGTCAATACCGGGACAGGGGGCAAGAGACCCAGTACTTC
CDR3 protein: CASSQYRDRGQETQYF
J gene: TRBJ2-5
clone size: .
V gene: TRBV23-1
CDR3 length: 16
D gene: TRBD1

CDR3 DNA: TGTGCCAGCAGCGCTTCGGGAAGTCAGGATCAGCCCCAGCATTTT
CDR3 protein: CASSASGSQDQPQHF
J gene: TRBJ1-5
clone size: .
V gene: TRBV7-9
CDR3 length: 15
D gene: .

CDR3 DNA: TGCAGCGTGGACCCGACAGGCGGGAATGAAAAACTGTTTTTT
CDR3 protein: CSVDPTGGNEKLFF
J gene: TRBJ1-4
clone size: .
V gene: TRBV29-1
CDR3 length: 14
D gene: .

CDR3 DNA: TGTGCCAGCAGCCAAAGCGCCTGGGAGCTGTTTTTT
CDR3 protein: CASSQSAWELFF
J gene: TRBJ2-2
clone size: .
V gene: TRBV3-1/TRBV3-2
CDR3 length: 12
D gene: .

CDR3 DNA: TGTGCCAGCAGTGATACAGGGATTGAGGCAGATACGCAGTATTTT
CDR3 protein: CASSDTGIEADTQYF
J gene: TRBJ2-3
clone size: once
V gene: TRBV6-1
CDR3 length: 15
D gene: .

CDR3 DNA: TGTGCCAGTAGTCAGACTAGCGGGAGTACAGATACGCAGTATTTT
CDR3 protein: CASSQTSGSTDTQYF
J gene: TRBJ2-3
clone size: .
V gene: TRBV19
CDR3 length: 15
D gene: TRBD2

CDR3 DNA: TGTGCCAGCAGCTTAGCGTGGCATAGCAATCAGCCCCAGCATTTT
CDR3 protein: CASSLAWHSNQPQHF
J gene: TRBJ1-5
clone size: .
V gene: TRBV7-2
CDR3 length: 15
D gene: .

CDR3 DNA: TGTGCCAGCAGCCAAACAGGGGCCGTGAATGAGCAGTTCTTC
CDR3 protein: CASSQTGAVNEQFF
J gene: TRBJ2-1
clone size: .
V gene: TRBV4-2
CDR3 length: 14
D gene: TRBD1

CDR3 DNA: TGTGCCAGCAGCTCGGATAGCGGGGCCTCTATCTCTGGGGCCAACGTCCTGACTTTC
CDR3 protein: CASSSDSGASISGANVLTF
J gene: TRBJ2-6
clone size: .
V gene: TRBV7-2
CDR3 length: 19
D gene: TRBD2

CDR3 DNA: TGTGCCATCAGGGGGACAGGGGAGGTGGAGGATGAAGCTTTCTTT
CDR3 protein: CAIRGTGEVEDEAFF
J gene: TRBJ1-1
clone size: .
V gene: TRBV10-3
CDR3 length: 15
D gene: TRBD1

CDR3 DNA: TGCGCCAGCAGCTTACAAGCCAGGGAGAACACTGAAGCTTTCTTT
CDR3 protein: CASSLQARENTEAFF
J gene: TRBJ1-1
clone size: .
V gene: TRBV4-3
CDR3 length: 15
D gene: .

CDR3 DNA: TGTGCCAGTACCGATCCGACTAGCGGGAGGGAGACCCAGTACTTC
CDR3 protein: CASTDPTSGRETQYF
J gene: TRBJ2-5
clone size: once
V gene: TRBV19
CDR3 length: 15
D gene: TRBD2

CDR3 DNA: TGTGCCAGCAGTGAAGGGAGACAGGGGTTGGGGACGGAGACCCAGTACTTC
CDR3 protein: CASSEGRQGLGTETQYF
J gene: TRBJ2-5
clone size: .
V gene: TRBV25-1
CDR3 length: 17
D gene: TRBD1

CDR3 DNA: TGTGCCAGCTCACCAGTTCAGCGCTCTGGAAACACCATATATTTT
CDR3 protein: CASSPVQRSGNTIYF
J gene: TRBJ1-3
clone size: .
V gene: TRBV18
CDR3 length: 15
D gene: .

CDR3 DNA: TGTGCCAGCAGTGCCTTAGGTGGGCAGGGCACTGAAGCTTTCTTT
CDR3 protein: CASSALGGQGTEAFF
J gene: TRBJ1-1
clone size: .
V gene: TRBV6-2/TRBV6-3
CDR3 length: 15
D gene: .

CDR3 DNA: TGTGCCAGCACCAGGGGGCCCACAGATACGCAGTATTTT
CDR3 protein: CASTRGPTDTQYF
J gene: TRBJ2-3
clone size: .
V gene: TRBV6-6
CDR3 length: 13
D gene: TRBD1

CDR3 DNA: TGTGCCAGCAGTCTGATGACCGGGACTCGCCTCATTGGCGAGCAGTTCTTC
CDR3 protein: CASSLMTGTRLIGEQFF
J gene: TRBJ2-1
clone size: .
V gene: TRBV5-8
CDR3 length: 17
D gene: .

CDR3 DNA: TGTGCCAGCCGGAGGGGACAGGAGAACACTGAAGCTTTCTTT
CDR3 protein: CASRRGQENTEAFF
J gene: TRBJ1-1
clone size: .
V gene: TRBV6-5
CDR3 length: 14
D gene: TRBD1

CDR3 DNA: TGTGCCAGCAGTGAGGGCGGGAGTCCCTACGAGCAGTACTTC
CDR3 protein: CASSEGGSPYEQYF
J gene: TRBJ2-7
clone size: .
V gene: TRBV2
CDR3 length: 14
D gene: TRBD2

CDR3 DNA: TGTGCCAGCAGCGTAGGACTAGCGCCGAGTCAAGAGACCCAGTACTTC
CDR3 protein: CASSVGLAPSQETQYF
J gene: TRBJ2-5
clone size: .
V gene: TRBV9
CDR3 length: 16
D gene: TRBD2

CDR3 DNA: TGTGCCAGTAGTATTCGGGGGAACACCCAGTACTTC
CDR3 protein: CASSIRGNTQYF
J gene: TRBJ2-5
clone size: once
V gene: TRBV19
CDR3 length: 12
D gene: .

CDR3 DNA: TGCGCCAGCAGCTTGGCCGGGGACACTGAAGCTTTCTTT
CDR3 protein: CASSLAGDTEAFF
J gene: TRBJ1-1
clone size: .
V gene: TRBV5-1
CDR3 length: 13
D gene: .

CDR3 DNA: TGTGCCAGCAGCTTACTAGCGGGATCTTACTACGAGCAGTACTTC
CDR3 protein: CASSLLAGSYYEQYF
J gene: TRBJ2-7
clone size: .
V gene: TRBV7-3
CDR3 length: 15
D gene: TRBD2

CDR3 DNA: TGTGCCAGCAGCTTAACCGGGACTAGCAACAATGAGCAGTTCTTC
CDR3 protein: CASSLTGTSNNEQFF
J gene: TRBJ2-1
clone size: .
V gene: TRBV7-3
CDR3 length: 15
D gene: TRBD2

CDR3 DNA: TGTGCCAGCAGTTTCATCCGGGACAGGGTTAGTTCACCCCTCCACTTT
CDR3 protein: CASSFIRDRVSSPLHF
J gene: TRBJ1-6
clone size: .
V gene: TRBV27
CDR3 length: 16
D gene: TRBD1

CDR3 DNA: TGTGCCAGCTCATCCTCGAGAGCTATGAACACTGAAGCTTTCTTT
CDR3 protein: CASSSSRAMNTEAFF
J gene: TRBJ1-1
clone size: .
V gene: TRBV18
CDR3 length: 15
D gene: .

CDR3 DNA: TGTGCCTGGGGACCGGGACAGGGACGGGAGACCCAGTACTTC
CDR3 protein: CAWGPGQGRETQYF
J gene: TRBJ2-5
clone size: .
V gene: TRBV30
CDR3 length: 14
D gene: TRBD1

CDR3 DNA: TGTGCCAGCAGCTTACAGGGTTGGAGCTCCTACAATGAGCAGTTCTTC
CDR3 protein: CASSLQGWSSYNEQFF
J gene: TRBJ2-1
clone size: .
V gene: TRBV5-8
CDR3 length: 16
D gene: .

CDR3 DNA: TGTGCCAGCGGAACAGGGGGACACGAGCAGTACTTC
CDR3 protein: CASGTGGHEQYF
J gene: TRBJ2-7
clone size: .
V gene: TRBV12-3/TRBV12-4
CDR3 length: 12
D gene: TRBD1

CDR3 DNA: TGTGCCAGCAGTTTATTTCGGGGGGCGAGCTCTGGGGCCAACGTCCTGACTTTC
CDR3 protein: CASSLFRGASSGANVLTF
J gene: TRBJ2-6
clone size: few
V gene: TRBV27
CDR3 length: 18
D gene: .

CDR3 DNA: TGTGCCAGCAGCGTAGCTTCGGGGACTGAAGCTTTCTTT
CDR3 protein: CASSVASGTEAFF
J gene: TRBJ1-1
clone size: .
V gene: TRBV9
CDR3 length: 13
D gene: .

CDR3 DNA: TGTGCCAGCAGCTTGGCCTTCGTGAGACAGGGGTTCCACGAGCAGTACTTC
CDR3 protein: CASSLAFVRQGFHEQYF
J gene: TRBJ2-7
clone size: .
V gene: TRBV5-7
CDR3 length: 17
D gene: TRBD1